This T cell receptor beta chain stems from a study of cytomegalovirus exposure and HLA in healthy donors. General study findings and limits: A later analysis associated 15,000 to 20,000 TCR beta sequences with HLA alleles at a 0.05 false discovery rate. Researchers catalogued some 160 TCR beta chains as cytomegalovirus-associated.

V shed 4 bases and J 7 bases; nucleotides not matched to a gene: 5. The CDR3 length is 15 residues. Germline V lookup: CDR1 SGHTA, CDR2 FQGNSA. Details on this clone: The antigen is undetermined.

PCR used 60 Vbeta primers and 13 Jbeta primers. Assay: immunoSEQ multiplex PCR; the TCRdb copy retains only in-frame clones and omits some. The table includes about 180,000 clones, 80% detected once. The TCR sequence derives from a woman aged 45-60 years in good health and CMV-seropositive. The chain combines TRBV7-2 with TRBJ1-6; 9 bases align to TRBD1. Specimen: PBMCs. CDR3 loop: CASSSHRGRNSPLHF. CDR3 coding DNA: TGTGCCAGCAGCTCGCACAGGGGGCGGAATTCACCCCTCCACTTT.